This TCR beta chain was retrieved from a study of shared clonotypes between healthy human individuals. This clone occurred a few times. Other nucleotide sequences from this sample produce the same CDR3. Data came from immunoSEQ multiplex PCR; TCRdb stores just in-frame clones and leaves some out. The table records roughly 700,000 clones, about 74% of them present only once. The germline gives CDR1 SGDLS, CDR2 YYNGEE. V was clipped by 3 bases and J by 1 base; unmatched bases: 7. The CDR3 totals 16 residues. The sample was memory CD4+ T cells sorted from blood. Specified subset: CD45RA-negative fraction. The clonotype originates from a woman aged 25-40 years in good health. This sequence joins TRBV9 and TRBJ2-1; 7 positions match TRBD1. CDR3 protein: CASSGTGAGSYNEQFF. CDR3 coding DNA: TGTGCCAGCAGCGGAACAGGGGCAGGGTCCTACAATGAGCAGTTCTTC.